What follows are 18 T cell receptor beta chains derived from one specimen sequenced in a study of identical twins. TCRdb re-derived calls from the 5' RACE reads in MiXCR, one entry per CDR3 protein. The repertoire consists of approximately 230,000 distinct CDR3 sequences, with roughly an eighth occurring once and the leading ten covering 8.5% to 10%. The sample was memory (CD45RO+) T cells sorted from blood. These receptors originate from a woman aged 18-29 years in good health.

On this clonotype itself: At one boundary the junction diverges from the germline segment, which might be a read error. The genes are TRBV28 and TRBJ1-1; D perhaps matches TRBD1 (6 bases). This CDR3 is 11 amino acids long. Germline V lookup: CDR1 MDHEN, CDR2 SYDVKM. The DNA of the CDR3 is TGTGCCAGCAGTCGAGGGGACACTGAAGCTTTT. This codes for CASSRGDTEAF.

CDR3 bases: TGTGCCAGCAGCCCAGGGCCCCTTGAGCAGTTCTTC. Encoded protein: CASSPGPLEQFF. The chain recombines TRBV5-6 with TRBJ2-1; D perhaps matches TRBD1 (5 bases). Germline CDR1 SGHDT, CDR2 YYEEEE. The CDR3 consists of 12 residues. V lost 4 bases and J 9 bases, leaving 11 bases between the germline ends. Filled out from reference TRBV5-6 and TRBJ2-1, the complete variable domain reads DAGVTQSPTHLIKTRGQQVTLRCSPKSGHDTVSWYQQALGQGPQFIFQYYEEEERQRGNFPDRFSGHQFPNYSSELNVNALLLGDSALYLCASSPGPLEQFFGPGTRLTVL.

In its sample, this clonotype was seen a few times. The rearrangement links TRBV9 to TRBJ2-5; D tentatively fits TRBD1 or TRBD2 (5 bases each). The CDR3 runs 15 residues. Germline CDR1 reads SGDLS; CDR2 reads YYNGEE. Trimming removed 4 bases at V and 3 bases at J, with 16 bases between. The DNA for the CDR3 is TGTGCCAGCAGCCCCAGGGACCCAGACAAAGAGACCCAGTACTTC. It is translated as CASSPRDPDKETQYF.

This sequence joins TRBV7-2 and TRBJ2-2; 9 bases map to TRBD1. The trim removed 1 base at V and 2 bases at J, leaving 5 bases unmatched. The CDR3 covers 17 residues. Germline CDR1 and CDR2: SGHTA and FQGNSA. The CDR3 sequence is CASSLGTGVFNTGELFF. In nucleotides, the CDR3 is TGTGCCAGCAGCTTAGGGACAGGGGTTTTTAACACCGGGGAGCTGTTTTTT.

This clonotype has a handful of counts. The V gene is TRBV18, the J gene TRBJ1-2; TRBD1 might be the D (6 bases). The CDR3 is 11 residues long. V was cut by 5 bases and J by 8 bases, with 9 bases left in between. Germline CDR1 KGHSH, CDR2 LQKENI. DNA for the CDR3: TGTGCCAGCTCAGGAGACAGGGGCTACACCTTC. The encoded protein is CASSGDRGYTF.

This chain uses TRBV15 with TRBJ1-2; D may be TRBD1 (5 bases). V dropped 1 base and J dropped 0 bases, with 6 bases sitting between them. The CDR3 consists of 14 residues. Germline values: CDR1 LNHNV, CDR2 YYDKDF (reference sequence). The CDR3 loop reads CATSRGGANYGYTF. The CDR3 DNA sequence: TGTGCCACCAGCAGAGGGGGGGCTAACTATGGCTACACCTTC.

The J gene is TRBJ2-3, the V gene TRBV9; D remains ambiguous. The CDR3 runs 14 residues. CDR1 and CDR2 (germline): SGDLS, YYNGEE. Trimming left V 3 bases short and J 6 bases short, with 14 bases between. DNA of the CDR3: TGTGCCAGCAGCGAGCAAGTTTTCGAGGATACGCAGTATTTT. Protein sequence: CASSEQVFEDTQYF.

This clonotype was seen a few times. The chain joins TRBV9 to TRBJ2-3; either TRBD1 or TRBD2 may fit D (5 bases each). CDR1 SGDLS and CDR2 YYNGEE come from the germline V gene. The CDR3 has 13 amino acids. Trimming left V 7 bases short and J 2 bases short, with 11 bases between. This CDR3 reads CASGSGTTDTQYF. As DNA, the CDR3 is TGTGCCAGCGGCTCGGGGACCACAGATACGCAGTATTTT.

The rearrangement joins TRBV3-1 to TRBJ2-7; 7 nucleotides line up with TRBD2. V was clipped by 8 bases and J by 4 bases; unmatched bases: 11. Germline CDR1 and CDR2: LGHDT and YNNKEL (reference sequence). The CDR3 is 14 amino acids. DNA of the CDR3: TGTGCCAGCCAATTAGGGCAGGGAGGGTACGAGCAGTACTTC. It translates to CASQLGQGGYEQYF.

The chain links TRBV12-5 to TRBJ1-1, with a weak D call TRBD1 (6 bases). The CDR3 has 13 amino acids. Trimming took off 11 bases at V and 1 base at J, with 14 bases between the two ends. CDR1 and CDR2 (germline): LGHNT, FRNRAP. DNA of the CDR3: TGTGCTGGCGGGGGCTGGGGGAACACTGAAGCTTTCTTT. This gives the protein CAGGGWGNTEAFF.

This clonotype was recorded a few times. This chain joins TRBV21-1 and TRBJ1-5. TRBV21-1 is tagged as a pseudogene. The CDR3 runs to 15 residues. CDR3 region: CASSAFRAGNQPQHF. The CDR3 DNA reads TGTGCCAGCAGCGCCTTTAGGGCAGGCAATCAGCCCCAGCATTTT.

The chain is built from TRBV12-5 and TRBJ2-5; D not certain. From germline, CDR1 is LGHNT and CDR2 FRNRAP. With 5 bases removed from V and 4 bases from J, the gap between germline ends came to 8 bases. The CDR3 length is 12 residues. The CDR3 sequence is CASGPTRETQYF. In DNA, the CDR3 is TGTGCTAGTGGTCCGACGAGAGAGACCCAGTACTTC.

The chain joins TRBV6-5 to TRBJ2-2; D ambiguous. CDR1 and CDR2 from the germline V gene are MNHEY and SVGAGI. The CDR3 has 12 amino acids. Trimming pared 6 bases from V and 8 bases from J, leaving 10 bases between. For the CDR3, the DNA is TGTGCCAGCAGACAGCTTACGGGGGAGCTGTTTTTT. It yields the protein CASRQLTGELFF.

The chain couples TRBV20-1 to TRBJ1-1; D call uncertain. Germline-derived CDR1 and CDR2 are DFQATT and SNEGSKA (reference sequence). V gave up 2 bases and J gave up 5 bases, with 12 bases separating them. CDR3 length: 13 amino acids. The CDR3 spells CSARLGLGTEAFF. DNA of the CDR3: TGCAGTGCTAGACTCGGGCTTGGGACTGAAGCTTTCTTT.

This clonotype was observed many times. The chain uses TRBV12-3 or TRBV12-4 and TRBJ2-1; D is uncertain. The CDR3 is made up of 12 amino acids. Trimming took off 3 bases at V and 8 bases at J, with 8 bases between the two ends. The CDR3 bases are TGTGCCAGCAGTTTGGATAAGTATGAGCAGTTCTTC. Encoded protein: CASSLDKYEQFF.

The V gene is TRBV7-2, the J gene TRBJ1-1, with D unresolved. Deletions cut 0 bases from V and 3 bases from J, with 8 bases between. The CDR3 runs 14 residues. CDR1 is SGHTA, CDR2 FQGNSA, per germline. This chain's CDR3 is CASSLALTDTEAFF. The CDR3 DNA reads TGTGCCAGCAGCTTAGCATTAACCGACACTGAAGCTTTCTTT.

J is TRBJ2-4 and V is TRBV7-2; tentatively, D is TRBD2 (5 bases). The CDR3 is made up of 16 amino acids. The V and J ends lost 5 bases and 3 bases respectively, with 17 bases between them. Germline CDR1 is SGHTA and CDR2 is FQGNSA. In nucleotides, the CDR3 is TGTGCCAGCAGCCAGTACTGGTCCGGGGACAAAAACATTCAGTACTTC. Translated: CASSQYWSGDKNIQYF.

At least ten counts were recorded for this clonotype. The V gene is TRBV20-1, the J gene TRBJ1-1; TRBD1 might be the D (5 bases). This CDR3 comprises 14 residues. CDR1 is DFQATT, CDR2 SNEGSKA, per germline (reference sequence). V gave up 7 bases and J gave up 4 bases, with 19 bases separating them. CDR3 in DNA: TGCAGTGTCTTCAGGGTGGGGCAGGGCACTGAAGCTTTCTTT. Its translation is CSVFRVGQGTEAFF.